A single TCR beta chain is shown here with its context. Its cognate antigen is unknown. These data originate in a study of shared clonotypes between healthy human individuals. The wider study: Each donor contributed plates that comprised three CD4 naive, three CD4 memory, two CD8 naive and one CD8 memory. General study findings and limits: Memory subsets generally showed smaller estimated richness than naive subsets did.

An even split of each subset's genomic DNA across several immunoSEQ plates was performed. Clones were read by immunoSEQ multiplex PCR, and TCRdb kept only the in-frame ones, dropping some. This table holds around 990,000 clones, approximately 75% found once. Trimming removed 6 bases from V and 2 bases from J, with 17 bases in between. The CDR3 runs to 15 residues. Germline V gene sequence: CDR1 MNHNS, CDR2 SASEGT. The V and J genes are TRBV6-1 and TRBJ2-7, with D possibly matching TRBD2 (6 bases). This clonotype originated in a man in his late teens or twenties in good health. Some clones in this sample may be carry-over from other donors' samples. Sequenced material: memory CD4+ T cells from PBMCs. Subset specified: CD45RA-negative fraction. The CDR3 region is CASSKSLAPAYEQYF. In DNA, the CDR3 is TGTGCCAGCAGCAAGTCTCTAGCGCCGGCCTACGAGCAGTACTTC.